This T cell receptor (beta chain) was retrieved from a study of radiotherapy plus CTLA-4 blockade in lung cancer. Overall study context: Objective responses were documented in around a sixth of patients, with disease control in about 28%.

Focal radiation and CTLA-4 blockade (ipilimumab) were tested in chemo-refractory metastatic non-small-cell lung cancer patients. The CDR3 contains 14 residues. The germline gives CDR1 LNHDA, CDR2 SQIVND (reference sequence). V shed 9 bases and J 2 bases; nucleotides not matched to a gene: 4. Concerning this clone: What it binds is unknown.

Profiled with immunoSEQ multiplex PCR; TCRdb holds only in-frame clones, not every one. The sample lists 55,000 to 65,000 clones, roughly three quarters seen once, with 2.9% in the top ten. Study results and limitations: Among reported predictors of response, early blood T cell clone dynamics with interferon-beta performed best. Expansion of tumor-derived TCR clones was observed in blood after radiotherapy plus ipilimumab.

The source material was peripheral blood, sampled from a patient treated with radiotherapy plus ipilimumab. The chain is built from TRBV19 and TRBJ2-3; the match to TRBD2 covers 11 bases. This TCR derives from a human donor with non-small cell lung cancer who had a complete response to radiotherapy plus ipilimumab. In DNA, the CDR3 is TGTGCCAGCCTAGCGGGGGGATACACAGATACGCAGTATTTT. The encoded protein is CASLAGGYTDTQYF.